This T cell receptor (beta chain) was documented in a study of shared clonotypes between healthy human individuals. Study-level findings and limits: Naive subsets tended to show greater estimated richness than memory subsets. Non-shared clonotypes had lower generation probabilities than those shared by all four donors.

CDR1 is SNHLY and CDR2 is FYNNEI in the germline V gene. This CDR3 contains 14 residues. J lost 3 bases, V lost 8 bases, and 10 bases had no gene match. Positively selected for CCR7, the CD45RO-negative cells used as naive CD8 cells excluded terminally differentiated effector memory CD45RA+ cells. Comment on this clone: The antigen remains undetermined. Other DNA sequences of this sample code for an identical CDR3.

Over several immunoSEQ plates, each subset's genomic DNA was distributed in even portions. Replicate PCRs for sorted subsets used 200 ng DNA; this equaled 33,000 or so T cell genomes. Assay: immunoSEQ multiplex PCR; the TCRdb copy retains only in-frame clones and omits some. The table includes some 600,000 clones, around 96% detected once. The chain couples TRBV2 to TRBJ2-7; 7 bases fit TRBD1. The TCR was taken from a young woman in good health. The source material was naive CD8+ T cells sorted from blood. The CDR3 loop reads CASSDPGQSYEQYF. CDR3 DNA: TGTGCCAGCTCAGACCCGGGACAGAGCTACGAGCAGTACTTC.